The rows below give T cell receptor beta chains drawn from one sample of a study of cytomegalovirus exposure and HLA in healthy donors. Sequencing used immunoSEQ multiplex PCR; TCRdb keeps in-frame clones, though not all of them. The table has 75,000 to 90,000 clones, approximately 78% seen once. Sequencing used PBMCs. The origin of the receptors is a man aged 35-49 years in good health and CMV-seronegative. Both conserved end residues are part of each CDR3. D genes are given only for firm matches. Expanded clones are given a class, and other clones once, few, many or no size at all.

j_gene: TRBJ2-7; d_gene: TRBD2; v_gene: TRBV9; abundance: NA; CDR3nt: TGTGCCAGCAGCGTAGCCCTGGGACTAGCGGGATCCGAGCAGTACTTC; CDR3aa: CASSVALGLAGSEQYF
j_gene: TRBJ2-5; d_gene: TRBD2; v_gene: TRBV5-5; abundance: NA; CDR3nt: TGTGCCAGCAGCTTGGATCAACTTCAAAGCGGGAGAATGGCAGAGACCCAGTACTTC; CDR3aa: CASSLDQLQSGRMAETQYF
j_gene: TRBJ1-2; d_gene: NA; v_gene: TRBV4-3; abundance: NA; CDR3nt: TGCGCCAGCAGCCAAGAGATTGTTCGGGGGGCGGTATACTATGGCTACACCTTC; CDR3aa: CASSQEIVRGAVYYGYTF
j_gene: TRBJ1-5; d_gene: TRBD1; v_gene: TRBV19; abundance: once; CDR3nt: TGTGCCAGTACCGGGACAGAGAATCAGCCCCAGCATTTT; CDR3aa: CASTGTENQPQHF
j_gene: TRBJ2-1; d_gene: NA; v_gene: TRBV30; abundance: NA; CDR3nt: TGTGCCTGGAACCTGCCCGGGAGTTACAATGAGCAGTTCTTC; CDR3aa: CAWNLPGSYNEQFF
j_gene: TRBJ1-2; d_gene: NA; v_gene: TRBV28; abundance: few; CDR3nt: TGTGCCAGCAGTTTGTACAGTCCTAACTATGGCTACACCTTC; CDR3aa: CASSLYSPNYGYTF
j_gene: TRBJ1-4; d_gene: NA; v_gene: TRBV5-1; abundance: few; CDR3nt: TGCGCCAGCAGCTTGGCTGGACAGAGATATGAAAAACTGTTTTTT; CDR3aa: CASSLAGQRYEKLFF
j_gene: TRBJ1-5; d_gene: NA; v_gene: TRBV9; abundance: NA; CDR3nt: TGTGCCAGCAGCGTGGGTCCCAATTCGGGACAACAGCCCCAGCATTTT; CDR3aa: CASSVGPNSGQQPQHF
j_gene: TRBJ2-7; d_gene: NA; v_gene: TRBV30; abundance: NA; CDR3nt: TGTGCCTGGAGTCCGGGACAAGGGGTTTTCGAGCAGTACTTC; CDR3aa: CAWSPGQGVFEQYF
j_gene: TRBJ1-2; d_gene: NA; v_gene: TRBV28; abundance: NA; CDR3nt: TGTGCCAGCAGTTCAGGCAGCCTACCCAATTATGGCTACACCTTC; CDR3aa: CASSSGSLPNYGYTF
j_gene: TRBJ1-2; d_gene: NA; v_gene: TRBV27; abundance: few; CDR3nt: TGTGCCAGCAGTGACAGCTTCAACTATGGCTACACCTTC; CDR3aa: CASSDSFNYGYTF
j_gene: TRBJ1-2; d_gene: NA; v_gene: TRBV7-3; abundance: NA; CDR3nt: TGTGCCAGCAGGCCAGGGACTAACTATGGCTACACCTTC; CDR3aa: CASRPGTNYGYTF
j_gene: TRBJ2-7; d_gene: NA; v_gene: TRBV29-1; abundance: NA; CDR3nt: TGCAGCGTTGTGCTCAGGGACTTTAACGAGCAGTACTTC; CDR3aa: CSVVLRDFNEQYF
j_gene: TRBJ2-1; d_gene: TRBD1; v_gene: TRBV6-4; abundance: few; CDR3nt: TGTGCCAGCAGCGTAGCAGGGGGTTCCTACAATGAGCAGTTCTTC; CDR3aa: CASSVAGGSYNEQFF
j_gene: TRBJ1-4; d_gene: NA; v_gene: TRBV19; abundance: NA; CDR3nt: TGTGCCAGTACCCCTGGGGGCGCCTATGAAAAACTGTTTTTT; CDR3aa: CASTPGGAYEKLFF
j_gene: TRBJ1-3; d_gene: TRBD1; v_gene: TRBV5-5; abundance: NA; CDR3nt: TGTGCCAGCCGCCCCCTGGGGACAGGGTTCGATTTGGACACCATATATTTT; CDR3aa: CASRPLGTGFDLDTIYF
j_gene: TRBJ2-5; d_gene: NA; v_gene: TRBV7-9; abundance: few; CDR3nt: TGTGCCAGCAGAAAGCTCGGAGAGACCCAGTACTTC; CDR3aa: CASRKLGETQYF
j_gene: TRBJ2-7; d_gene: TRBD2; v_gene: TRBV5-5; abundance: NA; CDR3nt: TGTGCCAGCAGCTTGGTCCTCCCAGGCGGGAGTCCCTACGAGCAGTACTTC; CDR3aa: CASSLVLPGGSPYEQYF
j_gene: TRBJ2-3; d_gene: TRBD1; v_gene: TRBV30; abundance: NA; CDR3nt: TGTGCCTGGAGTGTCCAGGGGGCCGGAGATACGCAGTATTTT; CDR3aa: CAWSVQGAGDTQYF
j_gene: TRBJ1-4; d_gene: TRBD1; v_gene: TRBV28; abundance: NA; CDR3nt: TGTGCCAGCGGGACAGGGGGGGAAAAACTGTTTTTT; CDR3aa: CASGTGGEKLFF
j_gene: TRBJ2-7; d_gene: NA; v_gene: TRBV2; abundance: NA; CDR3nt: TGTGCCAGCACCGACAGCTACGAGCAGTACTTC; CDR3aa: CASTDSYEQYF
j_gene: TRBJ2-1; d_gene: NA; v_gene: TRBV25-1; abundance: NA; CDR3nt: TGTGCCAGCAGTGAACACTACAATGAGCAGTTCTTC; CDR3aa: CASSEHYNEQFF
j_gene: TRBJ2-1; d_gene: NA; v_gene: TRBV6-1; abundance: NA; CDR3nt: TGTGCCAGCGATATGTGGACAGCCGACAATGAGCAGTTCTTC; CDR3aa: CASDMWTADNEQFF
j_gene: TRBJ2-1; d_gene: TRBD2; v_gene: TRBV6-6; abundance: NA; CDR3nt: TGTGCCAGCAGTTCCACTAGCGGGAGGTTGCACAATGAGCAGTTCTTC; CDR3aa: CASSSTSGRLHNEQFF
j_gene: TRBJ1-5; d_gene: NA; v_gene: TRBV7-9; abundance: NA; CDR3nt: TGTGCCAGCAGCTTAGCCGGGGATAGCAATCAGCCCCAGCATTTT; CDR3aa: CASSLAGDSNQPQHF
j_gene: TRBJ1-1; d_gene: TRBD1; v_gene: TRBV7-8; abundance: few; CDR3nt: TGTGCCAGCAGCCCCCGGACAGGGGTGAACACTGAAGCTTTCTTT; CDR3aa: CASSPRTGVNTEAFF
j_gene: TRBJ2-1; d_gene: NA; v_gene: TRBV6-1; abundance: few; CDR3nt: TGTGCCAGCAGCCCCTGGGGGGATTACAATGAGCAGTTCTTC; CDR3aa: CASSPWGDYNEQFF
j_gene: TRBJ2-5; d_gene: NA; v_gene: TRBV9; abundance: NA; CDR3nt: TGTGCCAGCAGCGTAGAAGGACATACCAGGGAGACCCAGTACTTC; CDR3aa: CASSVEGHTRETQYF
j_gene: TRBJ1-1; d_gene: NA; v_gene: TRBV7-8; abundance: NA; CDR3nt: TGTGCCAGCAGCTTAGTGCGGGGGAACACTGAAGCTTTCTTT; CDR3aa: CASSLVRGNTEAFF
j_gene: TRBJ2-7; d_gene: NA; v_gene: TRBV5-6; abundance: NA; CDR3nt: TGTGCCAGCAGCTTGGGTGGAGGAGGTAGAACCTACGAGCAGTACTTC; CDR3aa: CASSLGGGGRTYEQYF
j_gene: TRBJ2-6; d_gene: NA; v_gene: TRBV25-1; abundance: NA; CDR3nt: TGTGCCAGCAGTGCTGACAGAAGCTCTGGGGCCAACGTCCTGACTTTC; CDR3aa: CASSADRSSGANVLTF
j_gene: TRBJ2-1; d_gene: TRBD2; v_gene: TRBV14; abundance: NA; CDR3nt: TGTGCCAGCAGCCAAGGTCGGACTAGCGGAGGCAATGAGCAGTTCTTC; CDR3aa: CASSQGRTSGGNEQFF
j_gene: TRBJ2-7; d_gene: NA; v_gene: TRBV6-1; abundance: NA; CDR3nt: TGTGCCAGCAGCACCAGGAGGGGCGGGTACGAGCAGTACTTC; CDR3aa: CASSTRRGGYEQYF
j_gene: TRBJ1-2; d_gene: NA; v_gene: TRBV7-8; abundance: NA; CDR3nt: TGTGCCAGCAGCTCCTGGACTAAAGGCTACACCTTC; CDR3aa: CASSSWTKGYTF
j_gene: TRBJ2-7; d_gene: TRBD2; v_gene: TRBV6-5; abundance: NA; CDR3nt: TGTGCCAGCAGCTACGGGACTAGCGGGAGTCTCTACGAGCAGTACTTC; CDR3aa: CASSYGTSGSLYEQYF
j_gene: TRBJ1-1; d_gene: TRBD1; v_gene: TRBV6-4; abundance: once; CDR3nt: TGTGCCAGCAGGATGGACAGGGGGAACACTGAAGCTTTCTTT; CDR3aa: CASRMDRGNTEAFF
j_gene: TRBJ1-4; d_gene: TRBD1; v_gene: TRBV7-2; abundance: NA; CDR3nt: TGTGCCAGCAGCCCCAGGGGGAAGGCTAATGAAAAACTGTTTTTT; CDR3aa: CASSPRGKANEKLFF
j_gene: TRBJ1-1; d_gene: NA; v_gene: TRBV6-5; abundance: once; CDR3nt: TGTGCCAGCAGTCAGACGCCGGGAACTGAAGCTTTCTTT; CDR3aa: CASSQTPGTEAFF
j_gene: TRBJ2-7; d_gene: TRBD1; v_gene: TRBV11-3; abundance: NA; CDR3nt: TGTGCCAGCAGCCGGGGACAGGGGAACGAGCAGTACTTC; CDR3aa: CASSRGQGNEQYF
j_gene: TRBJ1-5; d_gene: NA; v_gene: TRBV7-2; abundance: once; CDR3nt: TGTGCCAGCAGCCCTGACCGGACAAATGGCAATCAGCCCCAGCATTTT; CDR3aa: CASSPDRTNGNQPQHF
j_gene: TRBJ1-1; d_gene: NA; v_gene: TRBV10-3; abundance: NA; CDR3nt: TGTGCCATCAGTGCCATCCAGGGGAATACTGGAGCTTTCTTT; CDR3aa: CAISAIQGNTGAFF
j_gene: TRBJ1-1; d_gene: NA; v_gene: TRBV27; abundance: NA; CDR3nt: TGTGCCAGCAGTTTAACAGGCCGAAACACTGAAGCTTTCTTT; CDR3aa: CASSLTGRNTEAFF
j_gene: TRBJ1-2; d_gene: NA; v_gene: TRBV10-3; abundance: NA; CDR3nt: TGTGCCATCAGTGAGAGCAGGTCGGTCTATGGCTACACCTTC; CDR3aa: CAISESRSVYGYTF
j_gene: TRBJ2-1; d_gene: NA; v_gene: TRBV9; abundance: NA; CDR3nt: TGTGCCAGCAGCAAACCAGGTGATGAGCAGTTCTTC; CDR3aa: CASSKPGDEQFF
j_gene: TRBJ1-3; d_gene: NA; v_gene: TRBV30; abundance: NA; CDR3nt: TGTGCCTGGGGTTCCGGGACATACTCTGGAAACACCATATATTTT; CDR3aa: CAWGSGTYSGNTIYF
j_gene: TRBJ2-2; d_gene: TRBD2; v_gene: TRBV19; abundance: NA; CDR3nt: TGTGCCAGTAGTCGACTAGCGGGAGAGACCGGGGAGCTGTTTTTT; CDR3aa: CASSRLAGETGELFF
j_gene: TRBJ1-3; d_gene: NA; v_gene: TRBV18; abundance: NA; CDR3nt: TGTGCCAGCTCACCCCCGACAGTTGGAAACACCATATATTTT; CDR3aa: CASSPPTVGNTIYF
j_gene: TRBJ1-4; d_gene: NA; v_gene: TRBV27; abundance: NA; CDR3nt: TGTGCCAGCAGTTCGCGGGCGGCGGAAAAACTGTTTTTT; CDR3aa: CASSSRAAEKLFF
j_gene: TRBJ1-3; d_gene: NA; v_gene: TRBV19; abundance: NA; CDR3nt: TGTGCCAGTAGTATTCTAGGGGGTCCATCTGGAAACACCATATATTTT; CDR3aa: CASSILGGPSGNTIYF
j_gene: TRBJ1-5; d_gene: NA; v_gene: TRBV2; abundance: NA; CDR3nt: TGTGCCAGCAGTGAAGGGACGAGGGATGATCAGCCCCAGCATTTT; CDR3aa: CASSEGTRDDQPQHF
j_gene: TRBJ1-4; d_gene: TRBD1; v_gene: TRBV25-1; abundance: NA; CDR3nt: TGTGCCAGCAGTGAGGGACAGGGGGGTGAAAAACTGTTTTTT; CDR3aa: CASSEGQGGEKLFF
j_gene: TRBJ2-3; d_gene: NA; v_gene: TRBV29-1; abundance: few; CDR3nt: TGCAGCGTTGAAGGCCCGATAGCAGATACGCAGTATTTT; CDR3aa: CSVEGPIADTQYF
j_gene: TRBJ1-1; d_gene: TRBD1; v_gene: TRBV10-3; abundance: NA; CDR3nt: TGTGCCATCAGTGAGACCCCACAGGGGAATCAGAACACTGAAGCTTTCTTT; CDR3aa: CAISETPQGNQNTEAFF
j_gene: TRBJ2-7; d_gene: TRBD2; v_gene: TRBV5-1; abundance: NA; CDR3nt: TGCGCCAGCAGCTTGGACACTGTAGGTCTAGCGGGAGTGTACGAGCAGTACTTC; CDR3aa: CASSLDTVGLAGVYEQYF
j_gene: TRBJ2-7; d_gene: NA; v_gene: TRBV5-6; abundance: few; CDR3nt: TGTGCCAGCAGCCGTCGAGCGGGTGCCTCCTACGAGCAGTACTTC; CDR3aa: CASSRRAGASYEQYF